The subject of this entry is one T cell receptor beta chain. The record originates from a study of blood T cell repertoires in COVID-19. Study as a whole: COVID-19 samples collected from the United States, Italy and Spain covered acute and convalescent phases.

In germline, CDR1 is SGHVS, CDR2 FQNEAQ. The CDR3 has 14 residues. V was trimmed by 5 bases and J by 2 bases, leaving 10 bases between them. TCRdb's copy holds only in-frame clones and misses some; the assay was immunoSEQ multiplex PCR. The table shows some 300,000 clones, with around 89% occurring only once. Material for sequencing was peripheral blood. The V gene is TRBV7-8, the J gene TRBJ1-5; D is unclear. This receptor was identified in a woman in her twenties or thirties who had recovered from COVID-19. DNA of the CDR3: TGTGCCAGCAGCCCGGGTCGCGGCAATCAGCCCCAGCATTTT. This codes for CASSPGRGNQPQHF.